Below are 31 T cell receptor beta chains sequenced from a single sample in a study of blood T cell repertoires in COVID-19. Libraries were prepared by immunoSEQ multiplex PCR; TCRdb keeps only in-frame clonotypes and omits some of them. The table lists about 290,000 clones, roughly 89% of them singletons. Source material: peripheral blood. All receptors come from a woman in her thirties with COVID-19, enrolled during active disease.

The chain links TRBV4-1 to TRBJ1-1; 9 positions agree with TRBD1. The CDR3 sequence is 16 residues long. The V gene's germline CDR1 is MGHRA and CDR2 YSYEKL. J gave up 11 bases and V 1 base, and 14 bases lay outside the gene matches. CDR3 region: CASSQAQGARGAGAFF. The CDR3 DNA reads TGCGCCAGCAGCCAAGCACAGGGGGCGCGAGGGGCGGGGGCTTTCTTT.

The CDR3 spells CSVVHKLNTEAFF. CDR3 nucleotides: TGCAGCGTTGTACACAAGTTGAACACTGAAGCTTTCTTT. The chain carries TRBV29-1 and TRBJ1-1; D is ambiguous. CDR3 length: 13 residues. Germline assignment: CDR1 SQVTM and CDR2 ANQGSEA. V was shortened by 4 bases and J by 0 bases, with 9 bases between the two germline ends.

This clone was seen many times. This sequence joins TRBV7-6 and TRBJ1-2, with TRBD1 matching 12 bases. CDR1 is SGHVS and CDR2 is FNYEAQ in the germline V gene. The CDR3 spans 15 residues. J gave up 5 bases and V 4 bases, and 5 bases lay outside the gene matches. In nucleotides, the CDR3 is TGTGCCAGCAGCTCCCCGGGACAGGGGGCGTATGGCTACACCTTC. The encoded protein is CASSSPGQGAYGYTF. The whole variable domain, filled in from reference TRBV7-6 and TRBJ1-2, reads GAGVSQSPRYKVTKRGQDVALRCDPISGHVSLYWYRQALGQGPEFLTYFNYEAQQDKSGLPNDRFSAERPEGSISTLTIQRTEQRDSAMYRCASSSPGQGAYGYTFGSGTRLTVV.

This chain joins TRBV6-6 and TRBJ1-5; perhaps TRBD1 as D (5 bases). The CDR3 spans 15 residues. Germline V CDR1 and CDR2: MNHNY, SVGAGI (reference sequence). V gave up 6 bases and J gave up 0 bases, with 12 bases separating them. In DNA, the CDR3 is TGTGCCAGCAGGGAACGGGGGGATAGCAATCAGCCCCAGCATTTT. It encodes CASRERGDSNQPQHF.

This clone was picked up one time. The chain employs TRBV5-6 and TRBJ2-7, with TRBD1 matching 9 bases. V shed 4 bases, J shed 3 bases, and the junction held 5 bases outside the gene matches. Germline CDR1 and CDR2: SGHDT and YYEEEE. The CDR3 covers 14 residues. This CDR3 reads CASSTGTGNYEQYF. DNA of the CDR3: TGTGCCAGCAGCACCGGGACAGGGAACTACGAGCAGTACTTC.

This clone was observed a single time. The chain recombines TRBV2 with TRBJ2-7; 7 positions match TRBD1. With V trimmed by 0 bases and J by 0 bases, 2 bases remained unmatched. Germline loops: CDR1 SNHLY, CDR2 FYNNEI. The CDR3 consists of 15 residues. The DNA of the CDR3 is TGTGCCAGCAGTGAAGCGCGGACAGGCTCCTACGAGCAGTACTTC. This encodes CASSEARTGSYEQYF.

The CDR3 loop is CASSLGRAGSTGELFF. The CDR3 region has the DNA TGTGCCAGCAGCCTCGGACGAGCGGGTAGTACCGGGGAGCTGTTTTTT. V is TRBV7-9 and J is TRBJ2-2; perhaps TRBD2 as D (6 bases). Germline loops: CDR1 SEHNR, CDR2 FQNEAQ (reference sequence). Deletions cut 5 bases from V and 5 bases from J, with 18 bases between. This CDR3 has 16 residues.

V usage is TRBV9 and J usage is TRBJ1-3; a weak D match, TRBD1 (6 bases). Germline V gives CDR1 SGDLS, CDR2 YYNGEE. The CDR3 length is 17 residues. With 0 bases removed from V and 1 base from J, the gap between germline ends came to 14 bases. CDR3 sequence (DNA): TGTGCCAGCAGCGTAGCTCTCCCGACAGGTTCTGGAAACACCATATATTTT. This encodes CASSVALPTGSGNTIYF.

CDR3 region: CASSYWRGASNEQFF. CDR3 in DNA: TGTGCCAGCAGTTACTGGCGGGGGGCGTCCAATGAGCAGTTCTTC. The V call is TRBV6-5, the J call TRBJ2-1; 8 bases are a match to TRBD2. The CDR3 is made up of 15 amino acids. Germline V gene sequence: CDR1 MNHEY, CDR2 SVGAGI. V lost 1 base and J lost 6; bases outside the gene matches: 5.

The V gene is TRBV28, the J gene TRBJ1-6; D remains ambiguous. Between the trimmed V and J ends, which lost 3 bases and 5 bases, there was a span of 11 bases. Germline V gene sequence: CDR1 MDHEN, CDR2 SYDVKM. The length of the CDR3 is 15 residues. The CDR3 DNA reads TGTGCCAGCAGTTTTGAAAGAAGAGATAATTCACCCCTCCACTTT. Translation: CASSFERRDNSPLHF.

The chain is built from TRBV6-5 and TRBJ2-7; 7 bases fit TRBD1. With 10 bases clipped from V and 2 bases from J, the junction kept 8 bases outside the gene matches. The CDR3 is made up of 13 amino acids. In germline, CDR1 is MNHEY, CDR2 SVGAGI. Here the CDR3 reads CAIRQGIPYEQYF. DNA for the CDR3: TGTGCCATCCGACAGGGTATCCCCTACGAGCAGTACTTC.

The chain joins TRBV27 to TRBJ1-6; 9 bases align to TRBD1. Germline CDR1 reads MNHEY; CDR2 reads SMNVEV (reference sequence). This CDR3 region has 19 residues. Trimming cost V 3 bases and J 6 bases; bases outside gene matches: 15. The CDR3 DNA reads as TGTGCCAGCAGTTTCCTCCCACCTTTAGACAGGGGGAGTAATTCACCCCTCCACTTT. Translating gives CASSFLPPLDRGSNSPLHF.

CDR3 residues: CATSDLGRGQAPTPPGSPLHF. CDR3 DNA: TGTGCCACCAGTGATTTGGGGAGGGGACAGGCACCAACTCCACCAGGGTCACCCCTCCACTTT. This chain uses TRBV24-1 with TRBJ1-6; 8 bases are a match to TRBD1. The CDR3 runs to 21 residues. The germline CDR1 and CDR2 sequences are KGHDR and SFDVKD. J gave up 10 bases and V 0 bases, and 22 bases lay outside the gene matches.

The chain couples TRBV6-5 to TRBJ2-3; 7 positions agree with TRBD1. V gave up 7 bases and J gave up 5 bases; unmatched junction bases: 9. The germline V gene encodes CDR1 MNHEY and CDR2 SVGAGI. The CDR3 contains 14 residues. The CDR3 DNA follows: TGTGCCAGCACCCAATACCGGGACAGAGATACGCAGTATTTT. Its protein is CASTQYRDRDTQYF.

The V and J genes are TRBV6-1 and TRBJ1-4; D is undetermined. Trimming took 3 bases from V and 9 from J, leaving 17 bases between them. Germline V gene sequence: CDR1 MNHNS, CDR2 SASEGT. The CDR3 runs to 15 residues. The CDR3 nucleotides read TGTGCCAGCAGTGAGCAGGTCCCGCGGGCCAAAAAACTGTTTTTT. Translating gives CASSEQVPRAKKLFF.

Details on this clone: The sample contains more than one DNA sequence encoding this CDR3. This chain joins TRBV19 and TRBJ1-4; D not resolved. Per the germline V gene, CDR1 is LNHDA and CDR2 is SQIVND (reference sequence). The ends were cut back, 5 bases at V and 0 bases at J, with 7 bases in the middle. The CDR3 has 14 amino acids. CDR3 residues: CASSPGATNEKLFF. The CDR3 DNA sequence: TGTGCCAGTAGTCCCGGAGCAACTAATGAAAAACTGTTTTTT.

Here the CDR3 DNA reads TGTGCCAGCAGCCCGGGAGGGGGCCCGGATACGCAGTATTTT. Protein sequence: CASSPGGGPDTQYF. This sequence joins TRBV7-2 and TRBJ2-3; possible D gene TRBD2, 8 bases. From germline, CDR1 is SGHTA and CDR2 FQGNSA. This CDR3 has 14 amino acids. Between the trimmed V and J ends, which lost 5 bases and 6 bases, there was a span of 15 bases.

The chain links TRBV11-1 to TRBJ1-6; D is ambiguous. Per germline, CDR1 SGHAT and CDR2 FQDESV (reference sequence). This CDR3 has 13 amino acids. Trimming stripped 0 bases from V and 7 bases from J, with 4 bases between. CDR3 DNA sequence: TGTGCCAGCAGCTTAGCGCGGAATTCACCCCTCCACTTT. Protein: CASSLARNSPLHF.

The genes are TRBV5-6 and TRBJ2-7; tentative D call: TRBD1 (5 bases). CDR1 is SGHDT, CDR2 YYEEEE, per germline. CDR3 length: 15 amino acids. V lost 1 base, J lost 2 bases, and 13 bases lay in between. The CDR3 sequence is CASSLYSDSAYEQYF. CDR3 in DNA: TGTGCCAGCAGCTTGTACTCTGACAGTGCCTACGAGCAGTACTTC.

This chain joins TRBV2 and TRBJ2-7; D may be TRBD1 (6 bases). CDR1 SNHLY and CDR2 FYNNEI come from the germline V gene. There are 14 residues in the CDR3. Trimming stripped 6 bases from V and 2 bases from J, with 14 bases between. The DNA for the CDR3 is TGTGCCAGCAGAGATTTACAGGGAACCTACGAGCAGTACTTC. It translates to CASRDLQGTYEQYF.

This clone was picked up a small number of times. V usage is TRBV28 and J usage is TRBJ1-1, with D perhaps matching TRBD1 (6 bases). This CDR3 is 14 amino acids long. Germline CDR1 MDHEN, CDR2 SYDVKM. Trimming pared 4 bases from V and 0 bases from J, leaving 9 bases between. CDR3 in amino acids: CASSWDTMNTEAFF. CDR3 sequence (DNA): TGTGCCAGCAGTTGGGACACCATGAACACTGAAGCTTTCTTT.

The chain uses TRBV6-5 and TRBJ2-3; a possible D gene is TRBD1 (7 bases). V lost 6 bases and J lost 3, with 13 bases in between. CDR1 is MNHEY, CDR2 SVGAGI, per germline. The CDR3 extends over 14 amino acids. The CDR3 loop is CASSHQGGTDTQYF. The CDR3, as DNA: TGTGCCAGCAGCCATCAGGGGGGAACAGATACGCAGTATTTT.

This sequence joins TRBV7-9 and TRBJ2-5; 8 bases are shared with TRBD1. The CDR3 loop spans 18 amino acids. The V gene end was trimmed by 4 bases and the J gene end by 5 bases; junction bases not matched to a gene: 18. Germline values: CDR1 SEHNR, CDR2 FQNEAQ (reference sequence). The CDR3 region is CASSSTRTGTGFAETQYF. The DNA for the CDR3 is TGTGCCAGCAGCTCGACACGGACCGGGACAGGTTTCGCGGAGACCCAGTACTTC. The variable domain in full, completed from reference TRBV7-9 and TRBJ2-5, reads DTGVSQNPRHKITKRGQNVTFRCDPISEHNRLYWYRQTLGQGPEFLTYFQNEAQLEKSRLLSDRFSAERPKGSFSTLEIQRTEQGDSAMYLCASSSTRTGTGFAETQYFGPGTRLLVL.

V is TRBV5-1 and J is TRBJ2-7, with a tentative D call TRBD2 (5 bases). With 2 bases removed from V and 4 bases from J, the gap between germline ends came to 16 bases. Germline loops: CDR1 SGHRS, CDR2 YFSETQ. The CDR3 is 15 residues long. The CDR3 is CASSLYSSGSYEQYF. The CDR3 bases are TGCGCCAGCAGCTTATACAGTTCGGGGTCATACGAGCAGTACTTC.

The V call is TRBV5-4, the J call TRBJ1-6; D might be TRBD1 (5 bases). The CDR3 contains 14 residues. Germline CDR1 is SGHNT and CDR2 is YYREEE (reference sequence). The V end was cut by 3 bases, the J end by 5 bases, with 9 bases between. Written as DNA, the CDR3 is TGTGCCAGCAGCTCGACAGTGGATAATTCACCCCTCCACTTT. Translating gives CASSSTVDNSPLHF.

The rearrangement links TRBV7-8 to TRBJ1-1; D is perhaps TRBD1 (6 bases). With 4 bases removed from V and 5 bases from J, the gap between germline ends came to 23 bases. The CDR3 is 17 residues long. CDR1 is SGHVS, CDR2 FQNEAQ, per germline. CDR3 nucleotide sequence: TGTGCCAGCAGCTCGAAGCAACCGGGACACAAGGCTACTGAAGCTTTCTTT. Translating gives CASSSKQPGHKATEAFF.

The chain joins TRBV27 to TRBJ2-3; 10 positions agree with TRBD1. The ends lost 8 bases at V and 3 bases at J; junction bases unmatched: 8. Germline CDR1 and CDR2: MNHEY and SMNVEV (reference sequence). CDR3 length equals 15 residues. This CDR3 reads CASASTGGWTDTQYF. The DNA for the CDR3 is TGTGCCAGCGCGTCGACAGGGGGCTGGACAGATACGCAGTATTTT.

The rearrangement uses TRBV5-1 and TRBJ2-3; 13 bases agree with TRBD2. The V and J ends lost 1 base and 0 bases, in that order; junction bases with no gene match: 8. CDR1 is SGHRS, CDR2 YFSETQ, per germline. The CDR3 runs 19 residues. CDR3 nucleotides: TGCGCCAGCAGCTTGAAACTAGCGGGGGGGCCATTCAGCACAGATACGCAGTATTTT. It yields the protein CASSLKLAGGPFSTDTQYF.

This clone was found a few times. The V call is TRBV6-6, the J call TRBJ2-1, with TRBD2 as a possible D gene (6 bases). Germline CDR1 and CDR2: MNHNY and SVGAGI (reference sequence). The length of the CDR3 is 14 residues. With 5 bases removed from V and 5 bases from J, the gap between germline ends came to 13 bases. The CDR3 DNA reads TGTGCCAGCAGTGGCAGGACTACCCACAATGAGCAGTTCTTC. Protein: CASSGRTTHNEQFF.

The rearrangement joins TRBV25-1 to TRBJ1-2, with D perhaps TRBD1 (6 bases). From germline, CDR1 is MGHDK and CDR2 SYGVNS. The CDR3 has 12 amino acids. Trimming removed 5 bases from V and 5 bases from J, with 9 bases in between. The CDR3 spells CASSNQGYGYTF. In DNA form, the CDR3 reads TGTGCCAGCAGTAACCAGGGGTATGGCTACACCTTC.

V and J are TRBV7-6 and TRBJ1-4; 10 nucleotides match TRBD1. The germline V gene encodes CDR1 SGHVS and CDR2 FNYEAQ. The length of the CDR3 is 15 residues. V lost 5 bases and J lost 8; bases outside the gene matches: 8. CDR3 nucleotide sequence: TGTGCCAGCAGCCCGGGGACAGGGGTTTGGGAAAAACTGTTTTTT. It is translated as CASSPGTGVWEKLFF.